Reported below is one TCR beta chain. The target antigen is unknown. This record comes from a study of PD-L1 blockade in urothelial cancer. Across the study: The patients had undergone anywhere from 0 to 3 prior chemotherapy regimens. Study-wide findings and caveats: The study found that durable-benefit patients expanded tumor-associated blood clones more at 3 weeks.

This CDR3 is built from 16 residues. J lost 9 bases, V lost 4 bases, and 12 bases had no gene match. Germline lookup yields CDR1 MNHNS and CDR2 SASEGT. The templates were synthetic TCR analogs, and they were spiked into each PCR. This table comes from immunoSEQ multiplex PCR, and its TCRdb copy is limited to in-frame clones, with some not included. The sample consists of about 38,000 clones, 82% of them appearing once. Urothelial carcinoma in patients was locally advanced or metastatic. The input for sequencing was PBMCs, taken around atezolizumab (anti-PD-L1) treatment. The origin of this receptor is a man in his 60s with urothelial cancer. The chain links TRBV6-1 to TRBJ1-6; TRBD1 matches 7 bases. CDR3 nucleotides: TGTGCCAGCAGTGCCCACAGGGGAGGCAAGGGTTCACCCCTCCACTTT. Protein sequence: CASSAHRGGKGSPLHF.